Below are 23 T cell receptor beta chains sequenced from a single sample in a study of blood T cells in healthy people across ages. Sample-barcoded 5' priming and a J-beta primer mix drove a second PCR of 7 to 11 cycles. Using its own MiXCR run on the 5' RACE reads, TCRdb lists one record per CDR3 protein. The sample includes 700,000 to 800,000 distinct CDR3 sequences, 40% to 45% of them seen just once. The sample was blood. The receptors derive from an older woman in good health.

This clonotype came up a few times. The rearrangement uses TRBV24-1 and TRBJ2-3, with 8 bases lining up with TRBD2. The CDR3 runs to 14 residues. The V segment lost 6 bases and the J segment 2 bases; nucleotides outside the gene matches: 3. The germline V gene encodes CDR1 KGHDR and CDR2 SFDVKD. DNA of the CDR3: TGTGCCACCAGTTCAGCGGGGGCCACAGATACGCAGTATTTT. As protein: CATSSAGATDTQYF.

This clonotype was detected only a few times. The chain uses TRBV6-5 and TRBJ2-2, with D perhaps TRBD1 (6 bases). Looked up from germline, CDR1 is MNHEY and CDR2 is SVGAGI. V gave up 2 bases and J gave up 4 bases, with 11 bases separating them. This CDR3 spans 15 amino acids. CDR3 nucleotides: TGTGCCAGCAGTTACCAGGGCAGGGGCACCGGGGAGCTGTTTTTT. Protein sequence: CASSYQGRGTGELFF.

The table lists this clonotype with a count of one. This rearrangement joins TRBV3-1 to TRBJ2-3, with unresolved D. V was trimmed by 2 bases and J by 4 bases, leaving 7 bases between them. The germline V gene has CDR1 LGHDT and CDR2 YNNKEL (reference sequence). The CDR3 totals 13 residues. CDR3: CASSQYPSDTQYF. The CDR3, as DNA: TGTGCCAGCAGCCAATACCCATCAGATACGCAGTATTTT.

In nucleotides, the CDR3 is TGTGCCAGCAGCCACCCGGGGACAGGGGAATTCACAGATACGCAGTATTTT. Translation: CASSHPGTGEFTDTQYF. This chain links TRBV27 with TRBJ2-3, with 10 bases matching TRBD1. Trimming cost V 6 bases and J 2 bases; bases outside gene matches: 11. The length of the CDR3 is 17 residues. CDR1 is MNHEY and CDR2 is SMNVEV in the germline V gene (reference sequence).

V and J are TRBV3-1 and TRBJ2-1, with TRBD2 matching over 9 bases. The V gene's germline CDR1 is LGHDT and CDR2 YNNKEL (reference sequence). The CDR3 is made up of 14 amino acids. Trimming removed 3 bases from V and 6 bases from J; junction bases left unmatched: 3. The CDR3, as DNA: TGTGCCAGCAGCCAGGTGACTAGCGGCAATGAGCAGTTCTTC. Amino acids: CASSQVTSGNEQFF.

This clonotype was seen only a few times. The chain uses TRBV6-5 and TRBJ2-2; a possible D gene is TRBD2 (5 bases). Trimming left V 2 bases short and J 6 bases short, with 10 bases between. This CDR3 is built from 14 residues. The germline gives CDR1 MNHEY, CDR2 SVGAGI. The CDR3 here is CASSYAPGAGELFF. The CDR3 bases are TGTGCCAGCAGTTACGCCCCCGGGGCCGGGGAGCTGTTTTTT.

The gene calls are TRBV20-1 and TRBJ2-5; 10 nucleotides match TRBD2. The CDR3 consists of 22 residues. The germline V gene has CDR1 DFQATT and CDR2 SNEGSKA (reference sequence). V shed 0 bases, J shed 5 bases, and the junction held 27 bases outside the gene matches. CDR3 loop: CSARDRGQAHENSGGPVETQYF. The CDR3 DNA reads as TGCAGTGCTAGAGATCGGGGGCAGGCCCACGAGAATAGCGGGGGGCCGGTGGAGACCCAGTACTTC.

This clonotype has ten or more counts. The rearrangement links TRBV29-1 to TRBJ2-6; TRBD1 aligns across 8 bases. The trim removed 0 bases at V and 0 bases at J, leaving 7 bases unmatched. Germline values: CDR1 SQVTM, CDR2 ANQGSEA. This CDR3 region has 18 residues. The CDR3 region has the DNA TGCAGCGTTGAAGATTACCCAGGGGGCCCCTCTGGGGCCAACGTCCTGACTTTC. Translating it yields CSVEDYPGGPSGANVLTF.

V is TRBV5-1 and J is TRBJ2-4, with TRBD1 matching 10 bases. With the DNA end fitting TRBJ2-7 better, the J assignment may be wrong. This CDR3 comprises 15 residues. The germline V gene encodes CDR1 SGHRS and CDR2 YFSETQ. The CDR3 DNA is TGCGCCAGCAGTCCGGGACAGGGGAAGGTTGGCGAGCAGTACTTC. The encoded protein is CASSPGQGKVGEQYF.

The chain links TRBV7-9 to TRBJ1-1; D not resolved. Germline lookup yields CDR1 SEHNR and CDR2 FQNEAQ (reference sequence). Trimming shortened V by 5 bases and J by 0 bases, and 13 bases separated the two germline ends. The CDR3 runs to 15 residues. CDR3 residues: CASSDMNAMNTEAFF. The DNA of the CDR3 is TGTGCCAGCAGCGACATGAACGCTATGAACACTGAAGCTTTCTTT.

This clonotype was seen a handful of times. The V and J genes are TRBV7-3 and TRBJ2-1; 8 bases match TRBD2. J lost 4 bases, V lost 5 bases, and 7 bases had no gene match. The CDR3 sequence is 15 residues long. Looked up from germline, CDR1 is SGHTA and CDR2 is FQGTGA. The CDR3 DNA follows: TGTGCCAGCAGCACGACTAGCGAGCTTTACAATGAGCAGTTCTTC. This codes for CASSTTSELYNEQFF.

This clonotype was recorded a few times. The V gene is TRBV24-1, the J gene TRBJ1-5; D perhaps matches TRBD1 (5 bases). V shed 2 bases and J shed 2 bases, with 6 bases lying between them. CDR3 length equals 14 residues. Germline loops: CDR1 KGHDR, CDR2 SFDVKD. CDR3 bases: TGTGCCACCAGTGATTCCAGGGGCAATCAGCCCCAGCATTTT. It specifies CATSDSRGNQPQHF.

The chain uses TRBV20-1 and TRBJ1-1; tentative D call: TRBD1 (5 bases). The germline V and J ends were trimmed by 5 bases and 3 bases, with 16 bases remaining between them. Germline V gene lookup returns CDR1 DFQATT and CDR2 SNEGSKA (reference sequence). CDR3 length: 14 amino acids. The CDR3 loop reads CSAEGAEWDTEAFF. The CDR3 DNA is TGCAGTGCTGAAGGGGCGGAATGGGACACTGAAGCTTTCTTT.

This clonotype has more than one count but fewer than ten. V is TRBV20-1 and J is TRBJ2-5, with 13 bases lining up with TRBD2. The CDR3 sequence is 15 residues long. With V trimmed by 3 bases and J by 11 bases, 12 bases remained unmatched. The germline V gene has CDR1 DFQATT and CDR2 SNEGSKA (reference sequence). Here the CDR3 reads CSASPGTSGTNEQYF. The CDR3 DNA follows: TGCAGTGCTAGTCCCGGGACTAGCGGGACGAATGAGCAGTACTTC.

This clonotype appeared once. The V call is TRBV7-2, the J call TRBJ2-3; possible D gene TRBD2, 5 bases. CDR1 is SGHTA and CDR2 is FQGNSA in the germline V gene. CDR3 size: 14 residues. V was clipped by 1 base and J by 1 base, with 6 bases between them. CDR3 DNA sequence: TGTACCAGCAGCTTAGGGCGGGGCACAGATACGCAGTATTTT. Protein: CTSSLGRGTDTQYF. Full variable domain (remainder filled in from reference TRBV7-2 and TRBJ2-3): GAGVSQSPSNKVTEKGKDVELRCDPISGHTALYWYRQSLGQGLEFLIYFQGNSAPDKSGLPSDRFSAERTGGSVSTLTIQRTQQEDSAVYLCTSSLGRGTDTQYFGPGTRLTVL.

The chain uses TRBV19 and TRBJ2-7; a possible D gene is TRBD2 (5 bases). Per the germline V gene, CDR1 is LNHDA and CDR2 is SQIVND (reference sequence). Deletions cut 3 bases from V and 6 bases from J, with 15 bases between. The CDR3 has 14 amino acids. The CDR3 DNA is TGTGCCAGTAGTATTGACGGGCAGGCGGGCGAGCAGTACTTC. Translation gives CASSIDGQAGEQYF.

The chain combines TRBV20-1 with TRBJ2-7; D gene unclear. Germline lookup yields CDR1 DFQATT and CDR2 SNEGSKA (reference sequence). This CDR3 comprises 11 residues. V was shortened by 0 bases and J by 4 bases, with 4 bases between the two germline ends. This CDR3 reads CSARDAYEQYF. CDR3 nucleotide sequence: TGCAGTGCTAGAGATGCTTACGAGCAGTACTTC.

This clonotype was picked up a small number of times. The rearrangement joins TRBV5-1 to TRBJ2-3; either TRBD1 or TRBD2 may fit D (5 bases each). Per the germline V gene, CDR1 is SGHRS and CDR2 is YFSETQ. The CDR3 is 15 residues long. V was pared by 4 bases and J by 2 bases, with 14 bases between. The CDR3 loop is CASSAPGPPTDTQYF. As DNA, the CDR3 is TGCGCCAGCAGCGCTCCGGGACCCCCCACAGATACGCAGTATTTT.

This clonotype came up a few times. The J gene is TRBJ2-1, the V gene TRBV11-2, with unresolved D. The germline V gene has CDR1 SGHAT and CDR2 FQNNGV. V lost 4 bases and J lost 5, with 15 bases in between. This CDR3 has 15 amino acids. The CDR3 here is CASSSYVWGDNEQFF. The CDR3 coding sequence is TGTGCCAGCAGCTCGTATGTATGGGGTGACAATGAGCAGTTCTTC.

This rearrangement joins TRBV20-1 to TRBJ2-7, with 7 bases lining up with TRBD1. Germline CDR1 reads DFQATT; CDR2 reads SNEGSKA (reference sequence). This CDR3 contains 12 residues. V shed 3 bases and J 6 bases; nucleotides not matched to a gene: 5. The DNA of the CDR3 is TGCAGTGCTAGGCAGGGACAGTGCGAGCAGTACTTC. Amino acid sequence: CSARQGQCEQYF.

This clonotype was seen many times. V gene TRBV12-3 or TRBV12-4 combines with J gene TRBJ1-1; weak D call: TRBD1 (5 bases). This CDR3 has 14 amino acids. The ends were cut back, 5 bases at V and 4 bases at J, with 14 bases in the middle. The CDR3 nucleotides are TGTGCCAGCAGTCCGACAGAAGTTGGCACTGAAGCTTTCTTT. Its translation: CASSPTEVGTEAFF.

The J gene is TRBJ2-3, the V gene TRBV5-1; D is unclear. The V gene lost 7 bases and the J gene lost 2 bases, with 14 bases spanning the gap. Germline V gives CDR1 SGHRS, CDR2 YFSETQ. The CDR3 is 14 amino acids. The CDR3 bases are TGCGCCAGCGGAGTTGAAGGTCCCACAGATACGCAGTATTTT. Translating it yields CASGVEGPTDTQYF.

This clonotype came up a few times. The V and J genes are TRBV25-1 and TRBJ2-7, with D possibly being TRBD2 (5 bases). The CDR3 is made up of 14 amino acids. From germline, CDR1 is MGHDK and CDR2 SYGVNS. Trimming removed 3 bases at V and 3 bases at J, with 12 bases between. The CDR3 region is CASSDKRGIYEQYF. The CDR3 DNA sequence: TGTGCCAGCAGTGATAAGAGAGGGATCTACGAGCAGTACTTC.